Below are 3 T cell receptor beta chains sequenced from a single sample in a study of vaccination effects on CD4 cells after COVID-19. Following culture for around 10 days, CD4+ T cells were isolated. Repertoires were generated with immunoSEQ multiplex PCR, while TCRdb's copy carries only in-frame clones and drops some. The sample has roughly 64,000 clones, just over 70% seen once. No cognate antigen is known for these TCRs. Sequences were derived from CD4+ T cells from PBMCs cultured without peptide, sampled before COVID-19 vaccination. These receptors originate from a human donor who had a prior SARS-CoV-2 infection.

The chain uses TRBV5-1 and TRBJ2-1, with 11 bases that match TRBD2. Looked up from germline, CDR1 is SGHRS and CDR2 is YFSETQ. The CDR3 loop spans 15 amino acids. The ends lost 1 base at V and 8 bases at J; junction bases unmatched: 5. Written as DNA, the CDR3 is TGCGCCAGCAGCTTGATAACTAGCGGGAGCTATGAGCAGTTCTTC. Its translation: CASSLITSGSYEQFF.

The V call is TRBV5-1, the J call TRBJ2-3; D gene unclear. V was shortened by 0 bases and J by 4 bases, with 9 bases between the two germline ends. The CDR3 consists of 14 residues. In germline, CDR1 is SGHRS, CDR2 YFSETQ. The CDR3 sequence: CASSLDPRPDTQYF. DNA for the CDR3: TGCGCCAGCAGCTTGGATCCTCGTCCAGATACGCAGTATTTT.

The chain has TRBV4-2 and TRBJ2-1; 11 bases agree with TRBD2. Germline CDR1 is LGHNA and CDR2 is YNFKEQ. The CDR3 has 15 residues. With V trimmed by 0 bases and J by 7 bases, 2 bases remained unmatched. The CDR3 sequence: CASSQDASGGNEQFF. For the CDR3, the DNA is TGTGCCAGCAGCCAAGATGCTAGCGGGGGGAATGAGCAGTTCTTC.